The rows below give T cell receptor beta chains drawn from one sample of a study of T cell changes during pregnancy in multiple sclerosis. Using immunoSEQ multiplex PCR, the repertoire was profiled, and TCRdb retains in-frame clones only, with some absent. The profile shows approximately 57,000 clones, around 90% of them singletons. Sample: CD4+ T cells from peripheral blood mononuclear cells, taken in the second trimester of pregnancy. Receptors originate from a female donor with multiple sclerosis, enrolled in a pregnancy study. Each CDR3 is given with its conserved first and last residue. D genes are given only for firm matches. A row's size may be missing; if present it is once, few, many or a size class.

abundance,j_gene,d_gene,v_gene,CDR3aa,CDR3nt
-,TRBJ2-3,-,TRBV11-2,CASSLIPQDTQYF,TGTGCCAGCAGCTTAATCCCTCAGGATACGCAGTATTTT
-,TRBJ1-2,TRBD1,TRBV6-6,CASSYSGGTGRDGYTF,TGTGCCAGCAGTTACTCAGGCGGGACAGGGAGGGATGGCTACACCTTC
once,TRBJ2-5,TRBD1,TRBV5-1,CASSPKDRVRVETQYF,TGCGCCAGCAGCCCAAAAGACAGGGTACGGGTGGAGACCCAGTACTTC
-,TRBJ2-2,-,TRBV19,CASSTGRGRGTGELFF,TGTGCCAGTAGTACGGGGCGGGGCCGAGGCACCGGGGAGCTGTTTTTT
-,TRBJ2-2,TRBD2,TRBV18,CASSPLEAGGRSAGELFF,TGTGCCAGCTCACCACTCGAGGCGGGAGGACGGTCCGCCGGGGAGCTGTTTTTT
-,TRBJ2-6,-,TRBV7-6,CASSLSRAGANVLTF,TGTGCCAGCAGCTTATCCCGGGCTGGGGCCAACGTCCTGACTTTC
once,TRBJ1-2,TRBD1,TRBV5-4,CASSFGTGDPNYGYTF,TGTGCCAGCAGCTTTGGGACAGGGGATCCTAACTATGGCTACACCTTC
-,TRBJ2-2,-,TRBV13,CASSLSLAALGSGELFF,TGTGCCAGCAGCTTATCCCTAGCCGCATTAGGGTCAGGGGAGCTGTTTTTT
-,TRBJ2-2,TRBD1,TRBV6-1,CASSTRTGGTGELFF,TGTGCCAGCAGTACGCGGACAGGGGGAACCGGGGAGCTGTTTTTT
-,TRBJ2-1,TRBD2,TRBV18,CASSPTPGILAGDNEQFF,TGTGCCAGCTCACCCACCCCAGGTATACTAGCGGGTGACAATGAGCAGTTCTTC
-,TRBJ1-5,TRBD1,TRBV29-1,CSVASGTGNNQPQHF,TGCAGCGTCGCATCCGGGACAGGGAACAATCAGCCCCAGCATTTT
-,TRBJ1-1,-,TRBV7-2,CASSLSTGLNTEAFF,TGTGCCAGCAGCCTATCAACAGGGCTGAACACTGAAGCTTTCTTT
-,TRBJ1-2,TRBD1,TRBV30,CAWRNTLRQGGIGGYTF,TGTGCCTGGAGGAATACCCTCAGACAGGGCGGAATCGGGGGCTACACCTTC
-,TRBJ2-3,TRBD2,TRBV5-4,CASSPGLAGESDTQYF,TGTGCCAGCAGCCCCGGACTAGCGGGAGAGTCAGATACGCAGTATTTT
-,TRBJ2-2,TRBD2,TRBV30,CAWSITSGGTGELFF,TGTGCCTGGAGTATCACTAGCGGGGGGACCGGGGAGCTGTTTTTT
-,TRBJ1-2,-,TRBV29-1,CSVEGTAYGYTF,TGCAGCGTTGAAGGGACAGCGTATGGCTACACCTTC
-,TRBJ1-1,-,TRBV5-8,CASSLTRNTEAFF,TGTGCCAGCAGCTTGACGAGGAACACTGAAGCTTTCTTT
-,TRBJ1-3,-,TRBV9,CASSVSQGNTIYF,TGTGCCAGCAGCGTTAGTCAAGGAAACACCATATATTTT
-,TRBJ2-1,-,TRBV5-1,CASRFDSPNEQFF,TGCGCCAGCAGGTTTGACAGTCCCAATGAGCAGTTCTTC